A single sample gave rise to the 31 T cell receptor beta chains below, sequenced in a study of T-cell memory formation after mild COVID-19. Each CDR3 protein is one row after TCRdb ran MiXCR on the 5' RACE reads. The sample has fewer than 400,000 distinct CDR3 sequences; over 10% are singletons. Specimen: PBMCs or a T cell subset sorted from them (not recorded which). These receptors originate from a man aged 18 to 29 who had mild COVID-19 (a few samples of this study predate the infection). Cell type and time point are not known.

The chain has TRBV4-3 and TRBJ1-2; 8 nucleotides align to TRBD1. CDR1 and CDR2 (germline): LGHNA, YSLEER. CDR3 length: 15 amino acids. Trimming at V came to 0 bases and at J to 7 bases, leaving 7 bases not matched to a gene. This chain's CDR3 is CASSQDVTGAGGYTF. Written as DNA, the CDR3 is TGCGCCAGCAGCCAAGATGTGACAGGGGCGGGTGGCTACACCTTC.

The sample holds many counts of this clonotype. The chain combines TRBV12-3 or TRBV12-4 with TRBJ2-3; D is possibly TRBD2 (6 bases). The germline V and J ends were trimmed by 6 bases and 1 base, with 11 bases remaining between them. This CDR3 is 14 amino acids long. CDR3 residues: CASSFGGGTDTQYF. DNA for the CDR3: TGTGCCAGCAGCTTTGGAGGGGGCACAGATACGCAGTATTTT.

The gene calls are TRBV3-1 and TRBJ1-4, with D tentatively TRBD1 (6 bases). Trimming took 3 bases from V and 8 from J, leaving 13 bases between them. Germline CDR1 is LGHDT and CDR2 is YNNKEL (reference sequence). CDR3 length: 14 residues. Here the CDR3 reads CASSQYRDEEKLFF. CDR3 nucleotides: TGTGCCAGCAGCCAGTACAGGGATGAGGAAAAACTGTTTTTT.

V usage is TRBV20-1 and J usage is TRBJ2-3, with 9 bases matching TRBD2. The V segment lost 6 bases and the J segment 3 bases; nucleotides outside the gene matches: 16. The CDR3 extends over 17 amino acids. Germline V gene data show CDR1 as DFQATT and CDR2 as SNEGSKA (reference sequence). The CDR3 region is CSAAGGGALVWTDTQYF. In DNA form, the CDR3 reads TGCAGTGCCGCAGGCGGGGGGGCCTTAGTTTGGACAGATACGCAGTATTTT.

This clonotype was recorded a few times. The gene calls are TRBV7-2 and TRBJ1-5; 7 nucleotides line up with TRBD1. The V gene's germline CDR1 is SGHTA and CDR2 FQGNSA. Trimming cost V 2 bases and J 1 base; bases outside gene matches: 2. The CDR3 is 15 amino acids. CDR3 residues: CASSLRGQSNQPQHF. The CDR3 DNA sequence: TGTGCCAGCAGCTTAAGGGGGCAAAGCAATCAGCCCCAGCATTTT. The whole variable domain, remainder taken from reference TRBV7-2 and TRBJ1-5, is GAGVSQSPSNKVTEKGKDVELRCDPISGHTALYWYRQSLGQGLEFLIYFQGNSAPDKSGLPSDRFSAERTGGSVSTLTIQRTQQEDSAVYLCASSLRGQSNQPQHFGDGTRLSIL.

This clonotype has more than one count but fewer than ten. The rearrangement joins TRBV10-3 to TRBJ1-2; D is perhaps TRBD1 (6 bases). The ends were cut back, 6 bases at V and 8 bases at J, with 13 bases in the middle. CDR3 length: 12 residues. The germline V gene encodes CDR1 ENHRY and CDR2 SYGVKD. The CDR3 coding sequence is TGTGCCATCAGCATAACAGGGCTAGGCTACACCTTC. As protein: CAISITGLGYTF.

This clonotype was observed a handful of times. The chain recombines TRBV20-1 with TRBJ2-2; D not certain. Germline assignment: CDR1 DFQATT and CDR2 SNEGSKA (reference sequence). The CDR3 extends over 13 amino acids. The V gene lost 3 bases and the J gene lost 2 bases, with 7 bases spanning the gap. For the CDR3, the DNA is TGCAGTGCTAGGCTCCTTAACACCGGGGAGCTGTTTTTT. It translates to CSARLLNTGELFF.

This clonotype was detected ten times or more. The CDR3 region is CSVTWGAEETQYF. The CDR3 bases are TGCAGCGTTACGTGGGGGGCCGAAGAGACCCAGTACTTC. This sequence joins TRBV29-1 and TRBJ2-5; D could derive from TRBD1 or TRBD2 (6 bases each). Germline-derived CDR1 and CDR2 are SQVTM and ANQGSEA. The CDR3 consists of 13 residues. Between the trimmed V and J ends, which lost 5 bases and 3 bases, there was a span of 13 bases.

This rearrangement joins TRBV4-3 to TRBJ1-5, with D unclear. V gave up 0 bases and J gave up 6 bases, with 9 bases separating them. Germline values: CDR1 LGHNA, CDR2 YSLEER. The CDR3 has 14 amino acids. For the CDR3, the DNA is TGCGCCAGCAGCCAAGATTGGGGTTTTCAGCCCCAGCATTTT. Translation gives CASSQDWGFQPQHF.

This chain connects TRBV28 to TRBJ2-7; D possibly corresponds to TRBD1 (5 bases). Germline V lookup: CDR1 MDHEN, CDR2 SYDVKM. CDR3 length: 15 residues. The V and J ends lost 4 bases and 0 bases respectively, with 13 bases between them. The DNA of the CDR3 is TGTGCCAGCAGTTCTACTGCAGGGTACTCCTACGAGCAGTACGTC. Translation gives CASSSTAGYSYEQYV.

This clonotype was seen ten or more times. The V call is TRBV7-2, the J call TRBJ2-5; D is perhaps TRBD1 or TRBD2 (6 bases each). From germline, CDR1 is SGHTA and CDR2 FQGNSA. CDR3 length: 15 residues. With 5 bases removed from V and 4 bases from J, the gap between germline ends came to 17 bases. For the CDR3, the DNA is TGTGCCAGCAGCAATAGCGAGGGGGGCTCAGAGACCCAGTACTTC. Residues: CASSNSEGGSETQYF. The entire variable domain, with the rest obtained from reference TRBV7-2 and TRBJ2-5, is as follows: GAGVSQSPSNKVTEKGKDVELRCDPISGHTALYWYRQSLGQGLEFLIYFQGNSAPDKSGLPSDRFSAERTGGSVSTLTIQRTQQEDSAVYLCASSNSEGGSETQYFGPGTRLLVL.

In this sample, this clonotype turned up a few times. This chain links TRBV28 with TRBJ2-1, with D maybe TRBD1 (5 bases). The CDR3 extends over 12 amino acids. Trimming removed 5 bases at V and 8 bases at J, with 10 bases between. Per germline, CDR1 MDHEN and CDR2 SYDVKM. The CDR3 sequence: CASSQSTDEQFF. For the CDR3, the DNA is TGTGCCAGCAGTCAATCGACAGATGAGCAGTTCTTC.

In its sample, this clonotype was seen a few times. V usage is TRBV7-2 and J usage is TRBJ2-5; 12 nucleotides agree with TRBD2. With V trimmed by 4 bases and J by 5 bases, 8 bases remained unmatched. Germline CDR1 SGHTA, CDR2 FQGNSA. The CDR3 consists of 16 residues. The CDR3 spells CASSYNPGTSGETQYF. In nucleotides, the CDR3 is TGTGCCAGCAGCTACAATCCCGGGACTAGCGGGGAGACCCAGTACTTC.

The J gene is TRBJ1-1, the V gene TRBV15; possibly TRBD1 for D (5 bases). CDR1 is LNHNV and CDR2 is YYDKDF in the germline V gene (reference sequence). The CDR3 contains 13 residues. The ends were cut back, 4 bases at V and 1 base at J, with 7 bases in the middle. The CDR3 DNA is TGTGCCACCAGCACCGGGGGGAACACTGAAGCTTTCTTT. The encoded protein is CATSTGGNTEAFF.

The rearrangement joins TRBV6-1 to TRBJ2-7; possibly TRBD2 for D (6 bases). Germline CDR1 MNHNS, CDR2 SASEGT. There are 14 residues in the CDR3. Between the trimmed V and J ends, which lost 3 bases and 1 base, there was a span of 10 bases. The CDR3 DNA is TGTGCCAGCAGTGAGCGGGGTCTTTCCTACGAGCAGTACTTC. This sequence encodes CASSERGLSYEQYF.

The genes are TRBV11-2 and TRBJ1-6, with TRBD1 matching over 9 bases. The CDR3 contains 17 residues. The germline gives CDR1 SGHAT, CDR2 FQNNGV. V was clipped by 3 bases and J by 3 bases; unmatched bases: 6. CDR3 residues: CASSFADRGHYNSPLHF. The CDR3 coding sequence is TGTGCCAGCAGCTTTGCGGACAGGGGCCACTATAATTCACCCCTCCACTTT.

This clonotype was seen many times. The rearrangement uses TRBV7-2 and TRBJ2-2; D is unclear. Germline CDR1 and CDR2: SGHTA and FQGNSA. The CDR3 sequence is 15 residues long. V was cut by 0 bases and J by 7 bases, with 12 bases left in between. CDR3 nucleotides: TGTGCCAGCAGCTTAGCCTCCCTAGTAGGCGGGGAGCTGTTTTTT. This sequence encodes CASSLASLVGGELFF.

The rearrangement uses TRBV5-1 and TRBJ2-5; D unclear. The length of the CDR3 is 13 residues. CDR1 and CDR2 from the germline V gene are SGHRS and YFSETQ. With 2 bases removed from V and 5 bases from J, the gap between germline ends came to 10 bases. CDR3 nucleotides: TGCGCCAGCAGCTTTAAGGGCAGGGAGACCCAGTACTTC. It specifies CASSFKGRETQYF.

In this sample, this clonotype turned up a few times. The chain's CDR3 is CASSSSLGTYSNQPQHF. The CDR3 nucleotides are TGTGCCAGCAGCTCTAGCCTTGGGACTTATAGCAATCAGCCCCAGCATTTT. V and J are TRBV7-2 and TRBJ1-5, with D possibly TRBD1 on 5 matching bases. This CDR3 spans 17 amino acids. The ends were cut back, 4 bases at V and 0 bases at J, with 16 bases in the middle. Germline loops: CDR1 SGHTA, CDR2 FQGNSA.

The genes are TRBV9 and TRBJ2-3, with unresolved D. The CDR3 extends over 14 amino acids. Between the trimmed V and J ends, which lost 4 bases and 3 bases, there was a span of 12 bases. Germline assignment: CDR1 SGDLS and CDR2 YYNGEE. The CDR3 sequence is CASSLGHATDTQYF. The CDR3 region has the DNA TGTGCCAGCAGCCTGGGCCACGCTACAGATACGCAGTATTTT.

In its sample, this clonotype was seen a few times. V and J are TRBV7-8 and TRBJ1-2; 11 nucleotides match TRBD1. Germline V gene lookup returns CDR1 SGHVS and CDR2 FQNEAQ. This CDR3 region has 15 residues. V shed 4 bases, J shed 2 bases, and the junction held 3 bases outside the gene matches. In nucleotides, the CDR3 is TGTGCCAGCAGCTGGGACAGGGGGGACAACTATGGCTACACCTTC. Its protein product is CASSWDRGDNYGYTF.

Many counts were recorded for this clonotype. The CDR3 nucleotides are TGTGCCAGCAGCGTAGAGGGGGCTGAAGCTTTCTTT. This translates into CASSVEGAEAFF. The V gene is TRBV9, the J gene TRBJ1-1, with D possibly TRBD1 on 6 matching bases. Trimming stripped 0 bases from V and 6 bases from J, with 6 bases between. From germline, CDR1 is SGDLS and CDR2 YYNGEE. The CDR3 is made up of 12 amino acids. The complete variable domain, with remaining parts taken from reference TRBV9 and TRBJ1-1, reads DSGVTQTPKHLITATGQRVTLRCSPRSGDLSVYWYQQSLDQGLQFLIQYYNGEERAKGNILERFSAQQFPDLHSELNLSSLELGDSALYFCASSVEGAEAFFGQGTRLTVV.

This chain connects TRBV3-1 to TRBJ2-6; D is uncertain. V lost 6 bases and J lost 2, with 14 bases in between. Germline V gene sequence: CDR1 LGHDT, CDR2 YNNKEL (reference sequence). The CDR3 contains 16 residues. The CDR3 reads CASSPYIAPGANVLTF. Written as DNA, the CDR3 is TGTGCCAGCAGTCCATACATAGCCCCTGGGGCCAACGTCCTGACTTTC.

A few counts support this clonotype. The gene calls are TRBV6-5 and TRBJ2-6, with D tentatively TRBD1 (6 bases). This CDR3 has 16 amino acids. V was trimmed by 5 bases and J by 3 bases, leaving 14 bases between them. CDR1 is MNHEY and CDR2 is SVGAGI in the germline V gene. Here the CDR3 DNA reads TGTGCCAGCAGTCGACCGACAGGATTTGGGGCCAACGTCCTGACTTTC. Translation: CASSRPTGFGANVLTF.

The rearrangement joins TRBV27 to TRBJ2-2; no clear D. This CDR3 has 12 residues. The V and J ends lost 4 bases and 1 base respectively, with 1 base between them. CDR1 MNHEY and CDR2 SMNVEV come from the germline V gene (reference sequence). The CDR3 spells CASSWNTGELFF. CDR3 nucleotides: TGTGCCAGCAGTTGGAACACCGGGGAGCTGTTTTTT.

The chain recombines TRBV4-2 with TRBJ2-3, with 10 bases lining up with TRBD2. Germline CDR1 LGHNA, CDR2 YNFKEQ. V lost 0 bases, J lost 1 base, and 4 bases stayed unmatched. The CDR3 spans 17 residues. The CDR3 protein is CASSQEVLAGGTDTQYF. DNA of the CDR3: TGTGCCAGCAGCCAAGAAGTCCTAGCGGGGGGCACAGATACGCAGTATTTT.

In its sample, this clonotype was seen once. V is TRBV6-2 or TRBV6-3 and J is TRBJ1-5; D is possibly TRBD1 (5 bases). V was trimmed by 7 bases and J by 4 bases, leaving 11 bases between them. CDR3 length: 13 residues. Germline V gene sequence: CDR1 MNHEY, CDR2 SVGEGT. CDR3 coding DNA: TGTGCCAGCACCGGGGGAGGGAATCAGCCCCAGCATTTT. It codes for CASTGGGNQPQHF.

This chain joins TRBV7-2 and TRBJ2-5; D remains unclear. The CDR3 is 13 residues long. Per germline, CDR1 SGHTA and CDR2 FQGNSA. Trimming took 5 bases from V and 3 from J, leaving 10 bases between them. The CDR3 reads CASSETREETQYF. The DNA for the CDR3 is TGTGCCAGCAGCGAGACACGAGAAGAGACCCAGTACTTC.

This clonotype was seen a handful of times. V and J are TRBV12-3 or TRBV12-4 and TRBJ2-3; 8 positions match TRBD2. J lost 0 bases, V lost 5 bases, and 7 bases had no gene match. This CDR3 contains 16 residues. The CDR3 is CASSDGLAPSTDTQYF. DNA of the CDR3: TGTGCCAGCAGTGATGGACTAGCCCCTAGCACAGATACGCAGTATTTT.

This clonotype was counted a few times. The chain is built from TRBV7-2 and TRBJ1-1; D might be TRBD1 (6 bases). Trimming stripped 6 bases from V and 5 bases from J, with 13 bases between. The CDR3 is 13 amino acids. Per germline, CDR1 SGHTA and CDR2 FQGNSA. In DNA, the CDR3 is TGTGCCAGCAGTCTTACAGGGATTACTGAAGCTTTCTTT. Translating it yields CASSLTGITEAFF.

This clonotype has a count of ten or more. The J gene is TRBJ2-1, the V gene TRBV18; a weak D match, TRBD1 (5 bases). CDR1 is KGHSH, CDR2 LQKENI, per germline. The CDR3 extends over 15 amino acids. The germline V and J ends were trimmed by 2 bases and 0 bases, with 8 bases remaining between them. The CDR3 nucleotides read TGTGCCAGCTCACCAGGGGCCAGCTCCTACAATGAGCAGTTCTTC. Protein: CASSPGASSYNEQFF.